These 15 T cell receptor beta chains were all obtained from the same sample, sequenced in a study of T cell responses to AZD1222 COVID-19 vaccine. TCRdb keeps only in-frame clones here, not all; method: immunoSEQ multiplex PCR. The table shows about 180,000 clones, with around 88% occurring only once. The source was peripheral blood, collected on day 0 of AZD1222 vaccination. These receptors originate from an adult in good health.

J is TRBJ1-2 and V is TRBV30; D is unclear. Germline CDR1 GTSNPN, CDR2 SVGIG (reference sequence). The V end was cut by 2 bases, the J end by 3 bases, with 10 bases between. The CDR3 is made up of 13 amino acids. The CDR3, as DNA: TGTGCCTGGAGTAAGGCGGGCCACTATGGCTACACCTTC. This codes for CAWSKAGHYGYTF.

The chain links TRBV18 to TRBJ2-2, with 7 bases aligning to TRBD1. From germline, CDR1 is KGHSH and CDR2 LQKENI. CDR3 length: 15 residues. The junction had 3 bases not matched to a gene; V was cut back by 3 bases and J by 2 bases. The DNA for the CDR3 is TGTGCCAGCTCACCGGGGACAGCCAACACCGGGGAGCTGTTTTTT. Encoded protein: CASSPGTANTGELFF.

The gene calls are TRBV27 and TRBJ2-5, with 9 bases matching TRBD2. Trimming at V came to 5 bases and at J to 5 bases, leaving 9 bases not matched to a gene. The CDR3 has 15 amino acids. Germline assignment: CDR1 MNHEY and CDR2 SMNVEV (reference sequence). Here the CDR3 reads CASSKSGLAGETQYF. CDR3 nucleotides: TGTGCCAGCAGTAAATCGGGACTAGCAGGGGAGACCCAGTACTTC.

The gene calls are TRBV10-3 and TRBJ2-5; D perhaps matches TRBD2 (5 bases). Per germline, CDR1 ENHRY and CDR2 SYGVKD. V was trimmed by 8 bases and J by 2 bases, leaving 15 bases between them. The CDR3 runs 14 residues. CDR3 DNA sequence: TGTGCCATCGGTGTGCTAGCAGGTCAAGAGACCCAGTACTTC. Translating it yields CAIGVLAGQETQYF.

The genes are TRBV6-5 and TRBJ2-5, with 7 bases aligning to TRBD1. V lost 6 bases and J lost 0; bases outside the gene matches: 1. The germline V gene encodes CDR1 MNHEY and CDR2 SVGAGI. This CDR3 comprises 13 residues. The DNA for the CDR3 is TGTGCCAGCAGGGACAGGTACCAAGAGACCCAGTACTTC. It specifies CASRDRYQETQYF.

The genes are TRBV19 and TRBJ1-2; TRBD1 aligns across 7 bases. This CDR3 is 14 amino acids long. The V and J ends lost 7 bases and 0 bases, in that order; junction bases with no gene match: 5. From germline, CDR1 is LNHDA and CDR2 SQIVND (reference sequence). The CDR3 bases are TGTGCCAGTAAAACAGGGGCGACTAACTATGGCTACACCTTC. It codes for CASKTGATNYGYTF.

This clone was recorded only once. Its ends do not fully match the called genes, so a read error is possible. V usage is TRBV5-5 and J usage is TRBJ1-1; D uncertain. In germline, CDR1 is SGHKS, CDR2 YYEKEE (reference sequence). The CDR3 sequence is 13 residues long. The CDR3 here is CASSSQMNTEAFF. Here the CDR3 DNA reads TGTGCCAGCAGCTCGCAAATGAATACTGAAGCTTTCTTT.

The chain carries TRBV21-1 and TRBJ1-1; the listed D gene, TRBD1, was not tested against the DNA. TRBV21-1 is tagged as a pseudogene. This CDR3 spans 10 amino acids. The CDR3 here is CASSRGAAFF. CDR3 sequence (DNA): TGTGCCAGCAGCAGGGGCGCAGCTTTCTTT.

This sequence joins TRBV14 and TRBJ1-2; D not certain. The CDR3 contains 12 residues. The V end was cut by 1 base, the J end by 4 bases, with 4 bases between. CDR1 SGHDN and CDR2 FVKESK come from the germline V gene. CDR3 bases: TGTGCCAGCAGCCAAGGGACCTATGGCTACACCTTC. Protein product: CASSQGTYGYTF. The full variable domain, completed using reference TRBV14 and TRBJ1-2, is EAGVTQFPSHSVIEKGQTVTLRCDPISGHDNLYWYRRVMGKEIKFLLHFVKESKQDESGMPNNRFLAERTGGTYSTLKVQPAELEDSGVYFCASSQGTYGYTFGSGTRLTVV.

V usage is TRBV7-2 and J usage is TRBJ2-7; D gene ambiguous. V lost 1 base to trimming and J lost 2 bases, with 6 bases between them. Germline V CDR1 and CDR2: SGHTA, FQGNSA. CDR3 size: 13 residues. The CDR3 spells CASSLGRAYEQYF. Written as DNA, the CDR3 is TGTGCCAGCAGCTTAGGCAGAGCCTACGAGCAGTACTTC.

V is TRBV19 and J is TRBJ2-2, with unresolved D. CDR1 and CDR2 from the germline V gene are LNHDA and SQIVND (reference sequence). The CDR3 has 16 amino acids. V dropped 0 bases and J dropped 0 bases, with 8 bases sitting between them. CDR3 in amino acids: CASSIEGRPNTGELFF. CDR3 DNA: TGTGCCAGTAGTATAGAAGGCAGGCCGAACACCGGGGAGCTGTTTTTT.

The V and J genes are TRBV6-5 and TRBJ2-1; D is possibly TRBD1 (5 bases). The CDR3 consists of 13 residues. CDR1 is MNHEY and CDR2 is SVGAGI in the germline V gene. Trimming left V 1 base short and J 10 bases short, with 11 bases between. In nucleotides, the CDR3 is TGTGCCAGCAGTTACTATCCAGGGCACGAGCAGTTCTTC. It codes for CASSYYPGHEQFF.

The V and J genes are TRBV2 and TRBJ2-5; D unresolved. This CDR3 is 11 amino acids long. V was pared by 8 bases and J by 2 bases, with 6 bases between. Germline V gene data show CDR1 as SNHLY and CDR2 as FYNNEI. The CDR3 region is CASLQQETQYF. The CDR3 DNA reads TGTGCCAGCCTCCAGCAAGAGACCCAGTACTTC.

V usage is TRBV5-8 and J usage is TRBJ1-1; no firm D call. Per the germline V gene, CDR1 is SGHTS and CDR2 is YDEGEE. V lost 3 bases, J lost 3 bases, and 15 bases lay in between. The CDR3 loop spans 15 amino acids. The CDR3 nucleotides read TGTGCCAGCAGCTGGGCTCTAGACGCTTACACTGAAGCTTTCTTT. It specifies CASSWALDAYTEAFF.

The CDR3 loop reads CASGLSQGNIYQPQHF. CDR3 in DNA: TGTGCTAGTGGTTTGTCGCAGGGGAACATCTATCAGCCCCAGCATTTT. The genes are TRBV12-5 and TRBJ1-5; D might be TRBD1 (6 bases). The CDR3 consists of 16 residues. Germline assignment: CDR1 LGHNT and CDR2 FRNRAP. V dropped 2 bases and J dropped 5 bases, with 16 bases sitting between them.